This passage covers 2 T cell receptor beta chains from one sample sequenced in a study of blood T cell repertoires in COVID-19. Here immunoSEQ multiplex PCR was the method, and the copy in TCRdb shows in-frame clones only, minus some. This table holds more than 70,000 clones, 75% to 90% found once. The source material was peripheral blood. The receptor source for this set is a man aged 55 to 70 with acute or convalescent COVID-19.

J is TRBJ2-3 and V is TRBV21-1; the table gives TRBD2 as D, unverified against the DNA. TRBV21-1 is a documented pseudogene. The CDR3 extends over 16 amino acids. In DNA, the CDR3 is TGTGCCAGCAGCAAAGTGGGCGGGAGGGCGGCAGATACGCAGTATTTT. Encoded protein: CASSKVGGRAADTQYF.

The CDR3 loop is CASSPLIGNSPLHF. CDR3 sequence (DNA): TGTGCCAGCAGCCCGTTAATCGGTAATTCACCCCTCCACTTT. This chain joins TRBV14 and TRBJ1-6; D not certain. CDR1 is SGHDN and CDR2 is FVKESK in the germline V gene. This CDR3 has 14 residues. The ends were cut back, 4 bases at V and 6 bases at J, with 10 bases in the middle.